Listed below are T cell receptor beta chains from one sample, sequenced in a study of shared clonotypes between healthy human individuals. TCRdb's copy holds only in-frame clones and misses some; the assay was immunoSEQ multiplex PCR. Of approximately 2,300,000 clones listed, roughly 92% are singletons. Sequencing used naive CD4+ T cells from PBMCs. The receptors shown here come from a man between 18 and 29 years old in good health. Some clones in this sample may be carry-over from other donors' samples. The CDR3 runs from the conserved cysteine through the conserved F or W. A D gene is named only where the DNA matches it firmly. Size values are once, few and many counts, or a class for expanded clones, and some rows have none.

abundance,d_gene,j_gene,v_gene,CDR3aa,CDR3nt
.,.,TRBJ2-3,TRBV29-1,CSVKRQSLLTDTQYF,TGCAGCGTTAAAAGACAGTCCTTGTTAACAGATACGCAGTATTTT
.,.,TRBJ2-1,TRBV28,CASSLRTRLGAYNEQFF,TGTGCCAGCAGTCTCAGGACTCGCCTAGGGGCCTACAATGAGCAGTTCTTC
.,.,TRBJ1-2,TRBV5-8,CASSLSGEVYTF,TGTGCCAGCAGCTTGTCTGGGGAGGTCTACACCTTC
.,.,TRBJ1-4,TRBV30,CAWGTDSEKLFF,TGTGCCTGGGGGACGGACTCTGAAAAACTGTTTTTT
.,.,TRBJ2-6,TRBV4-1,CASSPWTSGANVLTF,TGCGCCAGCAGCCCCTGGACCTCTGGGGCCAACGTCCTGACTTTC
.,.,TRBJ2-7,TRBV19,CASSPRDTTYEQYF,TGTGCCAGTAGTCCACGGGACACAACCTACGAGCAGTACTTC
.,.,TRBJ2-5,TRBV28,CASSFRGANQETQYF,TGTGCCAGCAGTTTTAGGGGGGCCAACCAAGAGACCCAGTACTTC
.,.,TRBJ2-3,TRBV7-2,CASSLEGTSSDTQYF,TGTGCCAGCAGCCTGGAGGGGACCTCGAGTGATACGCAGTATTTT
.,TRBD1,TRBJ1-2,TRBV5-1,CASTGRDSEYGYTF,TGCGCCAGCACAGGGCGGGACAGCGAGTATGGCTACACCTTC
.,.,TRBJ2-7,TRBV6-1,CASSEGGGMTYEQYF,TGTGCCAGCAGTGAAGGAGGGGGGATGACCTACGAGCAGTACTTC
.,.,TRBJ1-3,TRBV10-3,CAISESTGPNTIYF,TGTGCCATCAGTGAGTCGACAGGCCCCAACACCATATATTTT
.,.,TRBJ2-5,TRBV5-1,CASRDLASSGAQYF,TGCGCCAGCAGGGACCTCGCCTCATCCGGGGCCCAGTACTTC
once,.,TRBJ2-5,TRBV10-1,CASSRGLAETQYF,TGCGCCAGCAGTCGGGGGCTCGCAGAGACCCAGTACTTC
.,.,TRBJ2-2,TRBV15,CATSPASTGELFF,TGTGCCACCAGCCCGGCGAGCACCGGGGAGCTGTTTTTT
.,.,TRBJ2-1,TRBV4-3,CASSQPLEAEQFF,TGCGCCAGCAGCCAACCCCTAGAAGCTGAGCAGTTCTTC
.,.,TRBJ2-5,TRBV5-1,CASSQSGQETQYF,TGCGCCAGCAGTCAAAGCGGCCAAGAGACCCAGTACTTC
.,.,TRBJ2-1,TRBV18,CASSPIGVTYNSYNEQFF,TGTGCCAGCTCCCCGATTGGAGTGACCTACAATTCCTACAATGAGCAGTTCTTC
.,.,TRBJ2-5,TRBV6-1,CAAQHSGIETQYF,TGTGCCGCCCAGCATTCGGGGATAGAGACCCAGTACTTC
.,.,TRBJ2-7,TRBV29-1,CSVDHGGDEQYF,TGCAGCGTGGACCACGGAGGGGACGAGCAGTACTTC
once,TRBD2,TRBJ2-3,TRBV25-1,CASSGWTSGRTDTQYF,TGTGCCAGCAGTGGCTGGACTAGCGGTCGCACAGATACGCAGTATTTT
once,.,TRBJ1-1,TRBV7-3,CASSFAWNTEAFF,TGTGCCAGCAGCTTTGCCTGGAACACTGAAGCTTTCTTT
.,.,TRBJ1-5,TRBV21-1,CASSKVGQHYSNQPQHF,TGTGCCAGCAGCAAAGTTGGTCAGCACTACAGCAATCAGCCCCAGCATTTT
.,.,TRBJ1-1,TRBV6-1,CASSEAQDTEAFF,TGTGCCAGCAGTGAGGCACAAGACACTGAAGCTTTCTTT
.,.,TRBJ1-5,TRBV28,CASSLLRGGQPQHF,TGTGCCAGCAGTTTATTGAGGGGAGGGCAGCCCCAGCATTTT
.,.,TRBJ2-7,TRBV6-5,CASSYSPGPAYEQYF,TGTGCCAGCAGTTACTCCCCGGGACCCGCCTACGAGCAGTACTTC
once,.,TRBJ1-5,TRBV7-2,CASSLHNQPQHF,TGTGCCAGCAGCTTACATAATCAGCCCCAGCATTTT
.,.,TRBJ2-5,TRBV15,CATSRGTMGETQYF,TGTGCCACCAGCAGAGGGACAATGGGAGAGACCCAGTACTTC
few,.,TRBJ2-7,TRBV15,CATSSFYEQYF,TGTGCCACCAGCAGTTTCTACGAGCAGTACTTC
.,TRBD2,TRBJ2-4,TRBV11-1,CASSLFREEAKNIQYF,TGTGCCAGCAGCTTGTTTCGGGAGGAAGCCAAAAACATTCAGTACTTC
.,.,TRBJ1-1,TRBV5-1,CASSSSGRGNTEAFF,TGCGCCAGCAGCTCCTCCGGTCGGGGGAACACTGAAGCTTTCTTT
.,.,TRBJ2-1,TRBV5-5,CASSLWSSSYNEQFF,TGTGCCAGCAGCTTGTGGTCGAGCTCCTACAATGAGCAGTTCTTC
once,.,TRBJ2-6,TRBV7-9,CASSPRISGANVLTF,TGTGCCAGCAGCCCCCGGATCTCTGGGGCCAACGTCCTGACTTTC
.,TRBD2,TRBJ2-7,TRBV7-3,CASSWDYPGGYEQYF,TGTGCCAGCAGCTGGGACTACCCGGGAGGCTACGAGCAGTACTTC
.,.,TRBJ2-7,TRBV6-6,CASSYSRTSYEQYF,TGTGCCAGCAGTTACAGTCGGACCTCCTACGAGCAGTACTTC
.,.,TRBJ2-7,TRBV30,CAWSQSGVEQYF,TGTGCCTGGAGTCAATCGGGGGTCGAGCAGTACTTC